The following is a TCR beta chain sequence with its context. This clone was seen a single time. Its antigen is still unknown. Within one base of it there is no much larger clone, and no base qualities were kept. The data derive from a study of T cell responses to AZD1222 COVID-19 vaccine (dated by TCRdb to the early 2020s). Some background on the complete study: A total of 233 trial participants underwent TCR sequencing, of whom about 210 had received two doses of AZD1222 and around 26 had received two doses of the MenACWY control vaccine. Enrollment into the trials was organized by age into subgroups of 18-55, 56-69 and 70-plus years, and those subgroups contained around 150, 28 and 57 TCR-sequenced participants, respectively.

On the study overall, not on this receptor specifically: Because no day 14 peak-response samples were available, repertoires were characterized only after the peak T cell response. Conclusions about previously exposed vaccinees are limited, since just five or six AZD1222 recipients were seropositive for SARS-CoV-2 at baseline. Spike-specific TCR breadth and depth rose significantly after two AZD1222 doses compared with day 0 and with MenACWY recipients. CD4 TCRs associated with the vaccine covered the entire spike protein, and the dominant responses were in regions 160-218 and 743-854. Most participants were white British and females outnumbered males, and the authors suggested that clonal diversity may have been underestimated. In the small 56-69-year group, the increase in depth fell short of significance, most likely because of low power. Epitopes outside the regions mutated in the B.1.351 and B.1.1.7 variants were reportedly recognized by nearly half of the unique spike-specific TCRs.

The CDR3 regions of human TCRbeta chains were analyzed by immunosequencing. As for how the authors treated the data: TCRs in the repertoires were matched against a reference library of SARS-CoV-2-specific TCRs that had been generated with the MIRA antigen-specificity platform. Breadth meant the fraction of unique TCRs that were SARS-CoV-2-associated, whereas depth meant the fraction of total T cells that were SARS-CoV-2-associated. Each spike-specific TCR was assigned to its reactive spike region and to a CD4 or CD8 class using the MIRA data. Log10-transformed breadth and depth values were compared by one-way ANOVA with Sidak's multiple comparisons tests. As stored in TCRdb, this immuneACCESS dataset retains in-frame rearrangements with V and J assigned. A fraction of the clones does not appear; measured against another copy, unresolved V genes explain less than half of the discrepancy, and the remainder lacks a known reason. The V and J calls and the clone size are those of that table, but D and trimming were determined from the DNA. The sample contains about 59,000 clones, 85% to 90% of them found a single time. The ten largest clonotypes hold roughly 6.1% of the sample.

The time point label, read with the paper, signifies: about 28 days (+/-7) after the second vaccine dose. Because spike-specific TCR depth and breadth did not differ between the two schedules, AZD1222 recipients who got a second dose at roughly 4 weeks were pooled with those who got a second dose at roughly 12 weeks. Samples from vaccinated people were obtained from the UK trials COV001 and COV002, which included a single-blind randomized controlled phase 2/3 trial of AZD1222 (ChAdOx1 nCoV-19) in healthy adults. Trial participant PBMC samples were collected at day 0 and day 28 after the second dose for TCRbeta chain sequencing. The TCR was taken from an adult who received the AZD1222 COVID-19 vaccine. The sequences come from peripheral blood, collected 28 days after the second AZD1222 dose.

The CDR3 loop reads CASSLARGGNTEAFF. The DNA sequence is given as TGTGCCAGCAGTTTAGCAAGGGGTGGGAACACTGAAGCTTTCTTT. The rearranged chain carries TRBV27 and TRBJ1-1; the D gene is perhaps TRBD1, on 5 matching bases. From a lookup of the germline V gene (reference sequence), CDR1 and CDR2 are MNHEY and SMNVEV. CDR3 length: 15 amino acids, cysteine to phenylalanine. Just CDR3 DNA is preserved here, 45 bases in frame from base 1. V lost 2 bases and J lost 1 base; the stretch between them is 11 bases long.